This entry lists 21 T cell receptor beta chains sequenced from one sample in a study of cytomegalovirus exposure and HLA in healthy donors. Both 60 Vbeta primers and 13 Jbeta primers went into the PCR. The data were produced by immunoSEQ multiplex PCR, yet TCRdb's version contains in-frame clones alone and is incomplete. The sample shows under 200,000 clones, 65% to 90% of them seen only once. The sample taken for sequencing was PBMCs. The receptor source for this set is a human donor in good health.

J is TRBJ2-1 and V is TRBV4-1, with 8 positions matching TRBD2. V gave up 0 bases and J gave up 8 bases; unmatched junction bases: 12. In germline, CDR1 is MGHRA, CDR2 YSYEKL. This CDR3 region has 17 residues. The CDR3: CASSQDRDRGGLDEQFF. CDR3 nucleotide sequence: TGCGCCAGCAGCCAAGATCGGGATCGGGGGGGGTTGGATGAGCAGTTCTTC.

A note on this clone: Within the sample, other DNA sequences also encode this same CDR3. The gene calls are TRBV7-2 and TRBJ1-1; D gene uncertain. This CDR3 comprises 13 residues. The germline gives CDR1 SGHTA, CDR2 FQGNSA. Trimming left V 3 bases short and J 0 bases short, with 5 bases between. The CDR3 spells CASSFSVNTEAFF. DNA for the CDR3: TGTGCCAGCAGCTTTTCGGTGAACACTGAAGCTTTCTTT.

The rearrangement uses TRBV9 and TRBJ2-5, with TRBD2 matching over 10 bases. CDR3 size: 17 residues. From germline, CDR1 is SGDLS and CDR2 YYNGEE. The ends lost 0 bases at V and 1 base at J; junction bases unmatched: 6. CDR3 DNA sequence: TGTGCCAGCAGCGTAGATCGACTAGCGGGCATCCAAGAGACCCAGTACTTC. It translates to CASSVDRLAGIQETQYF.

The chain uses TRBV7-6 and TRBJ2-7; maybe TRBD1 (6 bases). This CDR3 comprises 14 residues. Trimming took 1 base from V and 2 from J, leaving 9 bases between them. Germline V gene data show CDR1 as SGHVS and CDR2 as FNYEAQ. CDR3 in amino acids: CASSLEDSPYEQYF. DNA of the CDR3: TGTGCCAGCAGCTTAGAGGACAGCCCCTACGAGCAGTACTTC.

V and J are TRBV6-5 and TRBJ1-1; tentative D call: TRBD1 (5 bases). Trimming stripped 3 bases from V and 1 base from J, with 9 bases between. The CDR3 covers 14 residues. Germline V gene lookup returns CDR1 MNHEY and CDR2 SVGAGI. The CDR3 DNA sequence: TGTGCCAGCAGTTATGACAGCCAGAACACTGAAGCTTTCTTT. This encodes CASSYDSQNTEAFF.

The chain couples TRBV4-3 to TRBJ1-5, with 7 bases matching TRBD1. Germline assignment: CDR1 LGHNA and CDR2 YSLEER. This CDR3 region has 13 residues. V shed 0 bases and J 11 bases; nucleotides not matched to a gene: 4. CDR3 sequence (DNA): TGCGCCAGCAGCCAAGATCAACAGGGGACCCAGCATTTT. Protein sequence: CASSQDQQGTQHF.

This sequence joins TRBV6-5 and TRBJ1-6, with D perhaps matching TRBD1 (6 bases). The CDR3 totals 14 residues. Germline-derived CDR1 and CDR2 are MNHEY and SVGAGI. V was shortened by 6 bases and J by 9 bases, with 15 bases between the two germline ends. CDR3 residues: CASRSGGGGSPLHF. CDR3 nucleotide sequence: TGTGCCAGCAGGAGTGGCGGGGGCGGTTCACCCCTCCACTTT.

This clone was seen a single time. The gene calls are TRBV6-1 and TRBJ2-7; unclear D gene. Per germline, CDR1 MNHNS and CDR2 SASEGT. This CDR3 is built from 11 residues. Trimming removed 4 bases from V and 4 bases from J, with 5 bases in between. This CDR3 reads CASSALYEQYF. In DNA form, the CDR3 reads TGTGCCAGCAGTGCTTTATACGAGCAGTACTTC.

V is TRBV6-1 and J is TRBJ1-1; no reliable D call. V lost 6 bases and J lost 6, with 17 bases in between. The CDR3 extends over 14 amino acids. Per the germline V gene, CDR1 is MNHNS and CDR2 is SASEGT. CDR3 residues: CASSPYDERAEAFF. The CDR3 DNA follows: TGTGCCAGCAGCCCTTACGACGAGCGTGCTGAAGCTTTCTTT.

The V call is TRBV4-3, the J call TRBJ1-1, with TRBD1 as a possible D gene (6 bases). Germline V gene data show CDR1 as LGHNA and CDR2 as YSLEER. This CDR3 has 13 amino acids. V dropped 3 bases and J dropped 5 bases, with 10 bases sitting between them. The CDR3 region is CASSHLQGTEAFF. CDR3 in DNA: TGCGCCAGCAGCCATCTTCAGGGGACTGAAGCTTTCTTT.

The V and J genes are TRBV19 and TRBJ2-2; 7 bases fit TRBD1. The trim removed 4 bases at V and 5 bases at J, leaving 7 bases unmatched. Germline CDR1 reads LNHDA; CDR2 reads SQIVND (reference sequence). The CDR3 is made up of 15 amino acids. In DNA form, the CDR3 reads TGTGCCAGTAGTACAACAGGGGTGATGACCGGGGAGCTGTTTTTT. Translated: CASSTTGVMTGELFF.

The J gene is TRBJ2-7, the V gene TRBV7-2; 7 bases align to TRBD2. The germline gives CDR1 SGHTA, CDR2 FQGNSA. V shed 0 bases, J shed 2 bases, and the junction held 7 bases outside the gene matches. This CDR3 is 16 amino acids long. This chain's CDR3 is CASSLASSGFPYEQYF. In DNA, the CDR3 is TGTGCCAGCAGCTTAGCGTCTAGCGGATTCCCCTACGAGCAGTACTTC.

The chain is built from TRBV2 and TRBJ2-7, with a weak D call TRBD2 (6 bases). V was pared by 2 bases and J by 0 bases, with 14 bases between. This CDR3 has 16 residues. CDR1 and CDR2 from the germline V gene are SNHLY and FYNNEI. In nucleotides, the CDR3 is TGTGCCAGCAGTGAATGGGTTGGGGGACTCTCCTACGAGCAGTACTTC. Its protein product is CASSEWVGGLSYEQYF.

The genes are TRBV7-2 and TRBJ1-1, with unresolved D. The germline V gene encodes CDR1 SGHTA and CDR2 FQGNSA. This CDR3 has 13 residues. With 1 base removed from V and 6 bases from J, the gap between germline ends came to 9 bases. As DNA, the CDR3 is TGTGCCAGCAGCTTAGGAGGGCAGGCTGAAGCTTTCTTT. As protein: CASSLGGQAEAFF.

The chain has TRBV10-3 and TRBJ1-3, with D unresolved. V was clipped by 3 bases and J by 3 bases, with 9 bases between them. The CDR3 is made up of 14 amino acids. Germline V gene data show CDR1 as ENHRY and CDR2 as SYGVKD. CDR3 sequence reads: CAISERGDGNTIYF. The CDR3 region has the DNA TGTGCCATCAGTGAACGGGGAGATGGAAACACCATATATTTT.

The chain employs TRBV5-4 and TRBJ2-7, with D uncertain. Between the trimmed V and J ends, which lost 1 base and 3 bases, there was a span of 11 bases. The germline V gene encodes CDR1 SGHNT and CDR2 YYREEE (reference sequence). The CDR3 runs to 14 residues. The DNA of the CDR3 is TGTGCCAGCAGCTTGAGTGTCAGTCACTACGAGCAGTACTTC. Its translation is CASSLSVSHYEQYF.

CDR3 bases: TGTGCCACCAGGGTAGCGGGGGGGGTAGAGACCCAGTACTTC. Protein product: CATRVAGGVETQYF. The chain combines TRBV15 with TRBJ2-5; 11 bases map to TRBD2. This CDR3 is 14 amino acids long. Germline CDR1 reads LNHNV; CDR2 reads YYDKDF (reference sequence). Trimming at V came to 6 bases and at J to 4 bases, leaving 4 bases not matched to a gene.

V and J are TRBV10-3 and TRBJ1-6, with D hard to call. The V gene lost 0 bases and the J gene lost 17 bases, with 8 bases spanning the gap. Germline-derived CDR1 and CDR2 are ENHRY and SYGVKD. The CDR3 has 11 residues. CDR3 residues: CAISESSVFHF. CDR3 sequence (DNA): TGTGCCATCAGTGAGTCTTCCGTCTTCCACTTT.

The CDR3 region is CASSGGQGRRSMNTEAFF. In DNA form, the CDR3 reads TGTGCCAGCAGTGGCGGACAGGGACGCCGATCCATGAACACTGAAGCTTTCTTT. This rearrangement joins TRBV2 to TRBJ1-1, with 8 bases lining up with TRBD1. This CDR3 comprises 18 residues. Losses at the gene ends were 4 bases for V and 0 bases for J; bases not matched to a gene: 13. Germline values: CDR1 SNHLY, CDR2 FYNNEI.

The chain is built from TRBV4-3 and TRBJ1-1; 9 nucleotides align to TRBD1. The CDR3 runs 16 residues. V gave up 5 bases and J gave up 3 bases; unmatched junction bases: 10. Germline CDR1 LGHNA, CDR2 YSLEER. The CDR3 DNA is TGCGCCAGCAGCAAAGGAACAGGGGGCGCCGACACTGAAGCTTTCTTT. Its translation is CASSKGTGGADTEAFF.

The chain is built from TRBV27 and TRBJ2-2, with no clear D. Per germline, CDR1 MNHEY and CDR2 SMNVEV (reference sequence). The CDR3 length is 13 residues. Trimming took off 2 bases at V and 6 bases at J, with 7 bases between the two ends. The CDR3 region is CASSLLIPGELFF. DNA of the CDR3: TGTGCCAGCAGTTTACTAATCCCCGGGGAGCTGTTTTTT.